One and the same sample provided the 5 T cell receptor beta chains below, sequenced in a study of CD8+ T cells in alopecia areata. The sequencing template was cDNA reverse transcribed from extracted RNA. The repertoire was sequenced with immunoSEQ multiplex PCR; TCRdb's copy has only in-frame clones and lacks some. The repertoire includes around 190,000 clones, just over 55% of them detected once, and 4.5% to 6% sits in the top ten. The sequenced sample was CD8+ T cells sorted from blood. The receptors were sampled from a human donor in good health.

There are a few counts of this clone. This chain links TRBV5-1 with TRBJ2-7, with 10 positions matching TRBD1. Germline lookup yields CDR1 SGHRS and CDR2 YFSETQ. Germline trimming cut 3 bases from V and 5 bases from J; bases unmatched to any gene: 5. The CDR3 runs to 14 residues. CDR3 region: CASSYRDRGDEQYF. In nucleotides, the CDR3 is TGCGCCAGCAGCTACCGGGACAGGGGCGACGAGCAGTACTTC.

The sample holds a few counts of this clone. The chain links TRBV2 to TRBJ2-3, with D possibly being TRBD1 (6 bases). Trimming cost V 3 bases and J 4 bases, with 17 bases left between them. The CDR3 runs 16 residues. The germline V gene has CDR1 SNHLY and CDR2 FYNNEI. CDR3 sequence: CASSDQGTQGADTQYF. In DNA form, the CDR3 reads TGTGCCAGCAGTGATCAGGGGACCCAGGGAGCAGATACGCAGTATTTT.

CDR3 amino acids: CAWSYGPDNEQFF. The CDR3 nucleotides read TGTGCCTGGAGTTATGGGCCGGACAATGAGCAGTTCTTC. This chain links TRBV30 with TRBJ2-1; D uncertain. This CDR3 region has 13 residues. V was clipped by 2 bases and J by 5 bases, with 10 bases between them. Germline V gene sequence: CDR1 GTSNPN, CDR2 SVGIG (reference sequence).

The genes are TRBV29-1 and TRBJ2-1; TRBD2 matches at 15 bases. The CDR3 consists of 15 residues. CDR1 is SQVTM and CDR2 is ANQGSEA in the germline V gene. With 6 bases clipped from V and 8 bases from J, the junction kept 8 bases outside the gene matches. As DNA, the CDR3 is TGCAGCGTGAGACCTGGACTAGCGGGGGGGGATGAGCAGTTCTTC. It is translated as CSVRPGLAGGDEQFF.

V gene TRBV29-1 combines with J gene TRBJ2-6; D unresolved. This CDR3 has 13 amino acids. Germline CDR1 is SQVTM and CDR2 is ANQGSEA. CDR3 nucleotide sequence: TGCAGTACGGCGGTCTCTGGGGCCAACGTCCTGACTTTC. Its protein product is CSTAVSGANVLTF.